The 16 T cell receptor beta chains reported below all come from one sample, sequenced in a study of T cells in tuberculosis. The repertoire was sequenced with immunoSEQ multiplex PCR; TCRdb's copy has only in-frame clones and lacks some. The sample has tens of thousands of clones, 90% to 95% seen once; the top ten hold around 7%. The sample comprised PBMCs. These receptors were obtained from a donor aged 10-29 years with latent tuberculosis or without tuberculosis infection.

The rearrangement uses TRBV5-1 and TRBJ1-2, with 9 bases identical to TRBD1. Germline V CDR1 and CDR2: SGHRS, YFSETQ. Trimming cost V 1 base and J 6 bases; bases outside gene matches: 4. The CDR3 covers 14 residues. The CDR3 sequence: CASSLSGTGNGYTF. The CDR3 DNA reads TGCGCCAGCAGCTTGTCGGGGACAGGGAATGGCTACACCTTC.

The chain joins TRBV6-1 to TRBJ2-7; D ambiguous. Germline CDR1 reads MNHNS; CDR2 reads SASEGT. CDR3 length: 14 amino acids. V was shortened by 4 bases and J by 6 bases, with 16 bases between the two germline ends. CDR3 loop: CASSGAGGLVEQYF. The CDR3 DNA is TGTGCCAGCAGTGGGGCAGGTGGCTTGGTCGAGCAGTACTTC.

CDR3: CASSENQGRRYGYTF. CDR3 in DNA: TGTGCCAGCAGTGAAAATCAGGGCAGACGATATGGCTACACCTTC. The rearrangement uses TRBV2 and TRBJ1-2; perhaps TRBD1 as D (5 bases). Germline V gene sequence: CDR1 SNHLY, CDR2 FYNNEI. The CDR3 length is 15 residues. Between the trimmed V and J ends, which lost 2 bases and 5 bases, there was a span of 15 bases.

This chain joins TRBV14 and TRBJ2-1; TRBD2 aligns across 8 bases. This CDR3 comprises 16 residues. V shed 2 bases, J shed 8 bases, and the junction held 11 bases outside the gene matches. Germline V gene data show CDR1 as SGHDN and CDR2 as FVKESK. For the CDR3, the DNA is TGTGCCAGCAGCCAATCCAGGACTAGCAGGAGGGATGAGCAGTTCTTC. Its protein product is CASSQSRTSRRDEQFF.

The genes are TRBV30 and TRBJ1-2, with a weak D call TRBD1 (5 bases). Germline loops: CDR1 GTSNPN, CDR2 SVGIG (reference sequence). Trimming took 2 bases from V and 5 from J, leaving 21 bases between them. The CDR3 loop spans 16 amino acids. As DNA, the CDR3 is TGTGCCTGGAGTCCGTCCAGGGCAAGAACTTTTTATGGCTACACCTTC. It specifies CAWSPSRARTFYGYTF.

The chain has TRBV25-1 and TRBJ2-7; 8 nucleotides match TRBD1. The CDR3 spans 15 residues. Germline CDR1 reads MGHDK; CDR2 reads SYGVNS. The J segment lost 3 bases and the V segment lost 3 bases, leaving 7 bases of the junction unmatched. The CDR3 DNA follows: TGTGCCAGCAGTGACGATCGGGACAGGTACTACGAGCAGTACTTC. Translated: CASSDDRDRYYEQYF.

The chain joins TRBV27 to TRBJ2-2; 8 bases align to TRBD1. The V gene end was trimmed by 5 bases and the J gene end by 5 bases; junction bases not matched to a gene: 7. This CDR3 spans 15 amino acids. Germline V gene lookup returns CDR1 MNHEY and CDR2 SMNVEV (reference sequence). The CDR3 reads CASSLGQGLTGELFF. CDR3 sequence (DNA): TGTGCCAGCAGTCTCGGACAGGGTTTAACCGGGGAGCTGTTTTTT.

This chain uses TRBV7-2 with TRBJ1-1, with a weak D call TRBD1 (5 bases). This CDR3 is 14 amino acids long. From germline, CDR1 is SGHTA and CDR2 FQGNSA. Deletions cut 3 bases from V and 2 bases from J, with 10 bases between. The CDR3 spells CASSFTDSNTEAFF. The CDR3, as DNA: TGTGCCAGCAGCTTTACCGACAGTAACACTGAAGCTTTCTTT.

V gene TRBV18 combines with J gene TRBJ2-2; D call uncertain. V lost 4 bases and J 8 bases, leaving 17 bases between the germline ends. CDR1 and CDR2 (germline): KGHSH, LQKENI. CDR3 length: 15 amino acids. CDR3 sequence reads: CASSRNGQQSGELFF. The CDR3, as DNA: TGTGCCAGCTCACGGAATGGGCAACAATCTGGGGAGCTGTTTTTT.

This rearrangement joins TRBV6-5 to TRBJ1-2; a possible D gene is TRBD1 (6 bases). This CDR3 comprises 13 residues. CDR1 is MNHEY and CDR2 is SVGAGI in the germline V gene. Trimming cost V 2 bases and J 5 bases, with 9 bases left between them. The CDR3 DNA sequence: TGTGCCAGCAGTTACACGAGGGGGTATGGCTACACCTTC. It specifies CASSYTRGYGYTF.

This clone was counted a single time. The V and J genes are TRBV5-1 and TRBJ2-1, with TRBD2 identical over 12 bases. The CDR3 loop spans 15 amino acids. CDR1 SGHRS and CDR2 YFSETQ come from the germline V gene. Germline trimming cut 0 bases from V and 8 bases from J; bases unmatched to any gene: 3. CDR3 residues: CASSLGTSGNHEQFF. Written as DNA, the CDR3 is TGCGCCAGCAGCTTGGGGACTAGCGGGAACCATGAGCAGTTCTTC.

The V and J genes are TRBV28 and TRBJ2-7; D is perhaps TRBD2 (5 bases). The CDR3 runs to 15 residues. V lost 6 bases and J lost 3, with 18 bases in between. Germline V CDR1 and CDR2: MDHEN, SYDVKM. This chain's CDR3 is CASRVGEYGNYEQYF. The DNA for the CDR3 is TGTGCCAGCAGGGTCGGGGAGTATGGTAACTACGAGCAGTACTTC.

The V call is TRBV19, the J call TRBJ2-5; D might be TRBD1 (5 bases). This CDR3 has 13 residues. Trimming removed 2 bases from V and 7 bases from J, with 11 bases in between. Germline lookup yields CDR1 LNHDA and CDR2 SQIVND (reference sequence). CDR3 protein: CASSISTGGTQYF. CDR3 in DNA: TGTGCCAGTAGTATAAGTACAGGCGGGACCCAGTACTTC. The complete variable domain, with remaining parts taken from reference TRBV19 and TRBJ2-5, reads DGGITQSPKYLFRKEGQNVTLSCEQNLNHDAMYWYRQDPGQGLRLIYYSQIVNDFQKGDIAEGYSVSREKKESFPLTVTSAQKNPTAFYLCASSISTGGTQYFGPGTRLLVL.

The CDR3 region is CASSLGGTVYEQYF. The DNA of the CDR3 is TGTGCCAGCAGCTTAGGCGGGACAGTCTACGAGCAGTACTTC. The J gene is TRBJ2-7, the V gene TRBV7-2, with TRBD1 as a possible D gene (7 bases). V shed 1 base and J shed 3 bases, with 10 bases lying between them. Germline loops: CDR1 SGHTA, CDR2 FQGNSA. The CDR3 totals 14 residues.

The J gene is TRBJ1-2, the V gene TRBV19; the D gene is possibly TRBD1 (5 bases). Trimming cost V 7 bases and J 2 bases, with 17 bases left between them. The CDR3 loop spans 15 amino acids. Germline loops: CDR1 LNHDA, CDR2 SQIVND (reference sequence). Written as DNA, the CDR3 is TGTGCCAGTAATTCACCAGGGTTGGCGAACTATGGCTACACCTTC. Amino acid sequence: CASNSPGLANYGYTF.

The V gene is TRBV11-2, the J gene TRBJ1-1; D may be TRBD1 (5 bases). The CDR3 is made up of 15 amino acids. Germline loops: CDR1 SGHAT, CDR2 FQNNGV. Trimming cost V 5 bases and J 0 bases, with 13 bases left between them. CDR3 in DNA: TGTGCCAGCAGCCCCACGGGACTTCTGAACACTGAAGCTTTCTTT. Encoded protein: CASSPTGLLNTEAFF.